This T cell receptor (beta chain) originates from a study of identical twins' blood T cells. Study results and caveats: Twin repertoire similarity may partly reflect shared environment.

As processed by the authors: Clonotypes per individual ranged from about 85,000 to nearly 550,000. TCRdb re-analysed the 5' RACE reads in MiXCR, keeping a single row per CDR3 protein. The V and J calls, along with clone size, are taken from TCRdb and not from the paper's own processing. The sample consists of fewer than 450,000 distinct CDR3 sequences, roughly 28% of them appearing once. This clonotype has only a few counts. The antigen is unknown. The donors were healthy female monozygous twins, three pairs in total. All three twin pairs grew up together with likely shared infections and vaccines. V was trimmed by 3 bases and J by 5 bases, leaving 16 bases between them. In germline, CDR1 is MNHEY, CDR2 SVGEGT. The CDR3 has 16 amino acids.

Sample: PBMCs. The source is a woman aged 18-50 years in good health. The genes are TRBV6-2 or TRBV6-3 and TRBJ2-2; tentatively, D is TRBD1 or TRBD2 (6 bases each). CDR3 residues: CASSYRGRTLTGELFF. Here the CDR3 DNA reads TGTGCCAGCAGTTATAGGGGGAGGACCTTAACCGGGGAGCTGTTTTTT.